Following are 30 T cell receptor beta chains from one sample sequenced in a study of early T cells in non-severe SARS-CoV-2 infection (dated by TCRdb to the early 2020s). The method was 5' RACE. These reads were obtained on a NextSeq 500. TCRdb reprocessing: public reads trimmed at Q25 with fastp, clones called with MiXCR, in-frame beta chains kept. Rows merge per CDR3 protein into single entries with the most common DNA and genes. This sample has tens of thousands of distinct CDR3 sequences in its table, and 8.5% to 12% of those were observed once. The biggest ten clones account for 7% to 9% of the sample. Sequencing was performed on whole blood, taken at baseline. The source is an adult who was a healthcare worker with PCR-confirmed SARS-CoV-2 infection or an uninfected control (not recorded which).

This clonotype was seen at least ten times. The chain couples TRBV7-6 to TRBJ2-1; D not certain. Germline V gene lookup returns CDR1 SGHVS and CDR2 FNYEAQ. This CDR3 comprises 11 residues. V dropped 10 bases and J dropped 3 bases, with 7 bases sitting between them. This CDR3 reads CATQSYNEQFF. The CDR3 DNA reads TGTGCCACCCAGAGCTACAATGAGCAGTTCTTC.

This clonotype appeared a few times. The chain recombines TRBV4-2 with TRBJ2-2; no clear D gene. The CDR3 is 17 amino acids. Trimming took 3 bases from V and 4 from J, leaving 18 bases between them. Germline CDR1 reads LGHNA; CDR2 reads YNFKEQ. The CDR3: CASSHPTLRSLTGELFF. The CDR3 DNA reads TGTGCCAGCAGCCACCCTACCCTGCGGTCCCTCACCGGGGAGCTGTTTTTT.

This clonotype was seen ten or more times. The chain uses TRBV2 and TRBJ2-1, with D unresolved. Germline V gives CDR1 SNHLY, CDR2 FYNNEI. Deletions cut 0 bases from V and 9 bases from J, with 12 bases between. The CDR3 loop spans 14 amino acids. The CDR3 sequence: CASSEALSRPEQFF. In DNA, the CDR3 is TGTGCCAGCAGTGAAGCGCTTAGTCGTCCTGAGCAGTTCTTC.

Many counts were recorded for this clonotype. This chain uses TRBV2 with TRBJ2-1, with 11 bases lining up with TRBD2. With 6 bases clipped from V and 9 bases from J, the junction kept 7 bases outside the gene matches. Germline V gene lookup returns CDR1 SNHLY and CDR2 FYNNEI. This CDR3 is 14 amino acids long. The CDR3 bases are TGTGCCAGCAGCATAGCGGGAGGGCTTAGTGAGCAGTTCTTC. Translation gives CASSIAGGLSEQFF.

In DNA, the CDR3 is TGTGCCTGGAGTGCCCCGGCGAAGCGGGGCACTGAAGCTTTCTTT. Its protein product is CAWSAPAKRGTEAFF. The chain has TRBV30 and TRBJ1-1; D gene ambiguous. This CDR3 is built from 15 residues. V was pared by 1 base and J by 4 bases, with 16 bases between. Germline CDR1 reads GTSNPN; CDR2 reads SVGIG (reference sequence).

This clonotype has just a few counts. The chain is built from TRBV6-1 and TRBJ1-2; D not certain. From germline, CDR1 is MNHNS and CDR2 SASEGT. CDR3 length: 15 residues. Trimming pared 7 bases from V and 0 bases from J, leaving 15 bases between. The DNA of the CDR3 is TGTGCCAGCAAGCTCACCTTTAGGGCTAACTATGGCTACACCTTC. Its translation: CASKLTFRANYGYTF.

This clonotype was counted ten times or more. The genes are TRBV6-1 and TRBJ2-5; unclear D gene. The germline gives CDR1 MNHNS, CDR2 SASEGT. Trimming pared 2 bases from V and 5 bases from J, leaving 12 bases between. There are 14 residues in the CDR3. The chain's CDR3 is CASSEWAATETQYF. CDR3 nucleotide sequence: TGTGCCAGCAGTGAATGGGCCGCGACGGAGACCCAGTACTTC.

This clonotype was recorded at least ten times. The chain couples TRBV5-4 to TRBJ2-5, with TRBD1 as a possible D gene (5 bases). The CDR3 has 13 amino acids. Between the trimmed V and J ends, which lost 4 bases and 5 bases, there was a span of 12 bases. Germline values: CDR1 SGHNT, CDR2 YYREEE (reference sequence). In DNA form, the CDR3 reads TGTGCCAGCAGCCTTCCCCAGGGCGAGACCCAGTACTTC. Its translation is CASSLPQGETQYF.

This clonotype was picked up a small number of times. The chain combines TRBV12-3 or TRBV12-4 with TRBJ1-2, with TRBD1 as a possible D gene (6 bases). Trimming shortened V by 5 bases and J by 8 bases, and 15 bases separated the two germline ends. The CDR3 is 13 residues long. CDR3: CASSLGQGLGYTF. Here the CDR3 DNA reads TGTGCCAGCAGTCTCGGGCAGGGGCTCGGCTACACCTTC.

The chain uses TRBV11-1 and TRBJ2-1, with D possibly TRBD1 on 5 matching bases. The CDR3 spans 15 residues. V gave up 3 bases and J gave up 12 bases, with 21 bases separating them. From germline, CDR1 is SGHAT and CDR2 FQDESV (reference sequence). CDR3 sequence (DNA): TGTGCCAGCAGCTTGAATCTCGGCTCAGGGCCAAGGCAGTTCTTC. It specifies CASSLNLGSGPRQFF.

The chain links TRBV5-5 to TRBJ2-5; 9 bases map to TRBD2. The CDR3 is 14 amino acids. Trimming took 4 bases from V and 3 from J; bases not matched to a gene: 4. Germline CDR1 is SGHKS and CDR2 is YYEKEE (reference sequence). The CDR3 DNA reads TGTGCCAGCAGCCGAGTAGCGGGAGAAGAGACCCAGTACTTC. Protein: CASSRVAGEETQYF.

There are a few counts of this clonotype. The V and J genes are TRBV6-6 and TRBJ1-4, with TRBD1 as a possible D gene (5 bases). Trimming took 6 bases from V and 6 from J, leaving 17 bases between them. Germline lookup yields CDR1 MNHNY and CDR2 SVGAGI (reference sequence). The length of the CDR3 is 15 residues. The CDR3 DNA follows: TGTGCCAGCAGCCTCCTCAGGGAAGTAGATGAAAAACTGTTTTTT. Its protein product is CASSLLREVDEKLFF.

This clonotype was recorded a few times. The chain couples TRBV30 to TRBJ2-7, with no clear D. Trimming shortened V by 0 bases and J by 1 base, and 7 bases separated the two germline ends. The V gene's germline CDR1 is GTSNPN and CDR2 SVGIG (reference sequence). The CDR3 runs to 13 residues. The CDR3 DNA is TGTGCCTGGAGTGTACTTCGTTCCTACGAGCAGTACTTC. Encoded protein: CAWSVLRSYEQYF. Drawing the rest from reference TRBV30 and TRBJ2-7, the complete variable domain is SQTIHQWPATLVQPVGSPLSLECTVEGTSNPNLYWYRQAAGRGLQLLFYSVGIGQISSEVPQNLSASRPQDRQFILSSKKLLLSDSGFYLCAWSVLRSYEQYFGPGTRLTVT.

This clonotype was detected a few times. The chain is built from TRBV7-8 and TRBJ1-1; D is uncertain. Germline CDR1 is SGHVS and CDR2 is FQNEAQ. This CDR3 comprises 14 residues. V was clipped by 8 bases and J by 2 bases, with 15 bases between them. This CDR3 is CASSLTPGNTEAFF. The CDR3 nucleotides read TGTGCCAGCTCCCTGACTCCGGGAAACACTGAAGCTTTCTTT.

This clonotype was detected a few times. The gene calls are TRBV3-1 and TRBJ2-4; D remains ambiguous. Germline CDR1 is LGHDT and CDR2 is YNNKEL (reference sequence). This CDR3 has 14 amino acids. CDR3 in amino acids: CAVADSSKGDIQYF. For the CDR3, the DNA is TGTGCAGTCGCGGATTCCTCTAAGGGCGACATTCAGTACTTC. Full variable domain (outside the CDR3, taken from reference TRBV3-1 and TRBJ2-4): DTAVSQTPKYLVTQMGNDKSIKCEQNLGHDTMYWYKQDSKKFLKIMFSYNNKELIINETVPNRFSPKSPDKAHLNLHINSLELGDSAVYFCAVADSSKGDIQYFGAGTRLSVL.

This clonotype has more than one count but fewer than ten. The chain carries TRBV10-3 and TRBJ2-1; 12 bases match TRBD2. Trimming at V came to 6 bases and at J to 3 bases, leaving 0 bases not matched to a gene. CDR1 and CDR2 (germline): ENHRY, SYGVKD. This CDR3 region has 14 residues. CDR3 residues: CAIRGLAGYNEQFF. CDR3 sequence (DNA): TGTGCCATCAGGGGACTAGCGGGCTACAATGAGCAGTTCTTC.

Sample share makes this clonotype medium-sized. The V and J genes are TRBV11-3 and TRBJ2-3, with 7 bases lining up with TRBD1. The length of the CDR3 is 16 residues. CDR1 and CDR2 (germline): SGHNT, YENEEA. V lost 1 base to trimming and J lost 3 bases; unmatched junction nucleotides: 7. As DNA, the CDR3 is TGTGCCAGCAGCTTAGGAGCACAGGGGCTTACAGATACGCAGTATTTT. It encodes CASSLGAQGLTDTQYF.

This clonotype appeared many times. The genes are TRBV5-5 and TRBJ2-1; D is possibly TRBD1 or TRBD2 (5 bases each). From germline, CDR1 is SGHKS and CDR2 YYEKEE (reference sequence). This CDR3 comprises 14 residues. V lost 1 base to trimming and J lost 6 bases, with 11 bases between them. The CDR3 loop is CASSLRLGVNEQFF. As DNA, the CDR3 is TGTGCCAGCAGCTTGCGCCTGGGGGTCAATGAGCAGTTCTTC.

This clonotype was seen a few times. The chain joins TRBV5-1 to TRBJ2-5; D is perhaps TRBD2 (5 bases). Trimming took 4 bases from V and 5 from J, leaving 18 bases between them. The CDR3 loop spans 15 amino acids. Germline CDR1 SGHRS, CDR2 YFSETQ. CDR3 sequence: CASSPLAPLVETQYF. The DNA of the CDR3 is TGCGCCAGCAGCCCCCTAGCTCCGCTGGTGGAGACCCAGTACTTC.

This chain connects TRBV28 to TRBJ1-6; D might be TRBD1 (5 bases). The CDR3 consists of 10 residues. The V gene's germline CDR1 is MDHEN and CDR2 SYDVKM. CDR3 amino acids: CAAGDLSLHF. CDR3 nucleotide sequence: TGTGCAGCCGGGGACCTGTCCCTCCACTTT.

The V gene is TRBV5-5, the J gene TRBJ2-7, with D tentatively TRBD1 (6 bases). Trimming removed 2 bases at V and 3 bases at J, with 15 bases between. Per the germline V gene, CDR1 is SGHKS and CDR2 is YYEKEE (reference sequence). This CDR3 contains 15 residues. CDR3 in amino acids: CASSLSGVDVYEQYF. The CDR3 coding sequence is TGTGCCAGCAGCTTATCAGGGGTGGACGTCTACGAGCAGTACTTC. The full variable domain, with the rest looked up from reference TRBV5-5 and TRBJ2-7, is DAGVTQSPTHLIKTRGQQVTLRCSPISGHKSVSWYQQVLGQGPQFIFQYYEKEERGRGNFPDRFSARQFPNYSSELNVNALLLGDSALYLCASSLSGVDVYEQYFGPGTRLTVT.

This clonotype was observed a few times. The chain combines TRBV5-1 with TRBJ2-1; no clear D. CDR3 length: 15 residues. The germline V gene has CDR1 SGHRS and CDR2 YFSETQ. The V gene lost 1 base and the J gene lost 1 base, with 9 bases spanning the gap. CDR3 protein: CASSLRRPSYNEQFF. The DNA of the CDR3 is TGCGCCAGCAGCTTGCGTAGGCCTTCCTACAATGAGCAGTTCTTC. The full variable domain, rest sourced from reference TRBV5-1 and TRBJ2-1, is KAGVTQTPRYLIKTRGQQVTLSCSPISGHRSVSWYQQTPGQGLQFLFEYFSETQRNKGNFPGRFSGRQFSNSRSEMNVSTLELGDSALYLCASSLRRPSYNEQFFGPGTRLTVL.

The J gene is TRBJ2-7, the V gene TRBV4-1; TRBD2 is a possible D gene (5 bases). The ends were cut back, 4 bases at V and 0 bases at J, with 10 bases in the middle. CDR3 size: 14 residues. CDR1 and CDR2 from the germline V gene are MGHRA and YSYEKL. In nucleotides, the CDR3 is TGCGCCAGCAGCCCTGAGAGGGACTCCTACGAGCAGTACTTC. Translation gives CASSPERDSYEQYF.

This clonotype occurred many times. The DNA of the CDR3 is TGTGCCAGTAGAGTGGGCGGGAGAACGACTGAGCAGTTCTTC. Protein: CASRVGGRTTEQFF. The chain recombines TRBV19 with TRBJ2-1, with 7 bases lining up with TRBD2. The CDR3 has 14 residues. Germline lookup yields CDR1 LNHDA and CDR2 SQIVND (reference sequence). V lost 6 bases, J lost 9 bases, and 11 bases stayed unmatched.

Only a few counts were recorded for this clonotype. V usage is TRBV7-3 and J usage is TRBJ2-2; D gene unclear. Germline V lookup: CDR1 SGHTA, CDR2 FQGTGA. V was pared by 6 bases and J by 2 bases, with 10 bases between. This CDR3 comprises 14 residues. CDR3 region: CASRPTYNTGELFF. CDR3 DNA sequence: TGTGCCAGCAGACCAACTTACAACACCGGGGAGCTGTTTTTT. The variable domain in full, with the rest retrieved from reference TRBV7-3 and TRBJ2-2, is GAGVSQTPSNKVTEKGKYVELRCDPISGHTALYWYRQSLGQGPEFLIYFQGTGAADDSGLPNDRFFAVRPEGSVSTLKIQRTERGDSAVYLCASRPTYNTGELFFGEGSRLTVL.

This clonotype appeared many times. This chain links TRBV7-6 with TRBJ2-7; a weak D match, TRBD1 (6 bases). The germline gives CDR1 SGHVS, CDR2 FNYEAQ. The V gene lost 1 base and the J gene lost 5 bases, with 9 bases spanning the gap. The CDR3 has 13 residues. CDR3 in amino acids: CASSLVDSNEQYF. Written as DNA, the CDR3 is TGTGCCAGCAGCTTAGTGGACAGCAACGAGCAGTACTTC.

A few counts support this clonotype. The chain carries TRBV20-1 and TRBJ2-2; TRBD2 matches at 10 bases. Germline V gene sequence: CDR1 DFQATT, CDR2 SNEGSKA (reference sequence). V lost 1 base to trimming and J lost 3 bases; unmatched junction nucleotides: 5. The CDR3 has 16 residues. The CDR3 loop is CSARGVLAGDTGELFF. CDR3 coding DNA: TGCAGTGCTAGAGGAGTGCTAGCGGGAGACACCGGGGAGCTGTTTTTT.

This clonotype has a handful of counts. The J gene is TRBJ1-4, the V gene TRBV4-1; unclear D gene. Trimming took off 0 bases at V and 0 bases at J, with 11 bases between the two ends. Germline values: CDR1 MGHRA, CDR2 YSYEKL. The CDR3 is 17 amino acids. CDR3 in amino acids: CASSQEKATTTNEKLFF. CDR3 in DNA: TGCGCCAGCAGCCAAGAAAAGGCTACGACAACTAATGAAAAACTGTTTTTT.

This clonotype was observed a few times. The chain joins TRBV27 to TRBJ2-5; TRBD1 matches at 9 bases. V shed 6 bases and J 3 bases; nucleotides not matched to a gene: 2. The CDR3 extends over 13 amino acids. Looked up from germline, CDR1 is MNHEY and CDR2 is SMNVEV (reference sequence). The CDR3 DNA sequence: TGTGCCAGCAGGAGGACAGGGGAAGAGACCCAGTACTTC. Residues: CASRRTGEETQYF.

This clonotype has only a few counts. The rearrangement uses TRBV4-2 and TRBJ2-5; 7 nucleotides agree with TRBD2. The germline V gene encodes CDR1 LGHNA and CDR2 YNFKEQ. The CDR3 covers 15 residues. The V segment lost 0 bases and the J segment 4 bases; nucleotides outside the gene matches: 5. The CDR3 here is CASSQDTGGSETQYF. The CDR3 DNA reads TGTGCCAGCAGCCAAGATACGGGAGGTTCAGAGACCCAGTACTTC.